Presented here are 4 T cell receptor beta chains from one specimen sequenced in a study of T cells in Graves' hyperthyroidism and ophthalmopathy. Amplified TCR beta CDR3 regions came from RNA transcripts. Using the HTBI primer set, a first-round RT-PCR was run on the TCR CDR3. MiXCR was run by TCRdb on the multiplex PCR reads, yielding one entry per CDR3 protein. The data show hundreds of thousands of distinct CDR3 sequences, 16% seen once. Sequencing was carried out using blood. The receptors come from a woman between 18 and 29 years old with Graves' hyperthyroidism.

The chain joins TRBV10-2 to TRBJ1-6, with D unclear. With 6 bases removed from V and 8 bases from J, the gap between germline ends came to 14 bases. This CDR3 spans 14 amino acids. CDR1 is WSHSY, CDR2 SAAADI, per germline. This CDR3 is CASSQTRIDSPLHF. CDR3 in DNA: TGCGCCAGCAGCCAGACACGGATCGATTCACCCCTCCACTTT.

Many counts were recorded for this clonotype. The chain combines TRBV20-1 with TRBJ2-3; possibly TRBD2 for D (5 bases). The CDR3 contains 16 residues. The V gene lost 0 bases and the J gene lost 1 base, with 14 bases spanning the gap. Germline CDR1 reads DFQATT; CDR2 reads SNEGSKA (reference sequence). The CDR3 protein is CSARDIRTYGTDTQYF. The CDR3 DNA follows: TGCAGTGCTAGAGATATTAGGACTTACGGCACAGATACGCAGTATTTT.

This clonotype was seen ten or more times. V gene TRBV5-1 combines with J gene TRBJ2-7; TRBD1 might be the D (6 bases). CDR3 length: 13 amino acids. V gave up 6 bases and J gave up 0 bases, with 10 bases separating them. CDR1 is SGHRS and CDR2 is YFSETQ in the germline V gene. DNA of the CDR3: TGCGCCAGCATGGCGGACAGCTCCTACGAGCAGTACTTC. Translating gives CASMADSSYEQYF.

The CDR3 sequence: CASTRRGGSTDTQYF. The CDR3 nucleotides read TGTGCCAGCACCAGACGGGGGGGAAGCACAGATACGCAGTATTTT. The V gene is TRBV6-2 or TRBV6-3, the J gene TRBJ2-3, with 8 bases matching TRBD2. The CDR3 runs 15 residues. Germline V gives CDR1 MNHEY, CDR2 SVGEGT. Trimming at V came to 7 bases and at J to 0 bases, leaving 6 bases not matched to a gene.